Listed below are T cell receptor beta chains from one sample, sequenced in a study of shared clonotypes between healthy human individuals. Generated by immunoSEQ multiplex PCR, the TCRdb table keeps only in-frame clones and is missing some. Here the sample spans about 1.5 million clones, around 98% being singletons. Source material: naive CD4+ T cells sorted from blood. These receptor sequences come from a man aged 30 to 39 in good health. Each CDR3 is given with its conserved first and last residue.

>TRBV19|TRBJ1-4
CASSTEPGRRLFF
>TRBV6-6|TRBJ2-4
CASSADRVDIQYF
>TRBV19|TRBJ2-1
CASSIDGFSYNEQFF
>TRBV5-8|TRBJ1-4
CASSLQGAVGKLFF
>TRBV19|TRBJ2-3
CASSPAGHTQYF
>TRBV7-2|TRBJ2-1
CASSPLGLNEQFF
>TRBV7-9|TRBJ2-7
CASSPLTGSYEQYF
>TRBV5-4|TRBJ2-3
CASSPTPGLATEDTQYF
>TRBV7-8|TRBJ2-1
CASSSTGSSYNEQFF
>TRBV25-1|TRBJ2-5
CASSEGIRGWGETQYF
>TRBV28|TRBJ2-7
CASRSVLVLSSYEQYF
>TRBV6-6|TRBJ1-2
CASSYGRQGFHYGYTF
>TRBV9|TRBJ2-1
CASSASGTGSYNEQFF
>TRBV6-6|TRBJ2-7
CASSYRTGGYEQYF
>TRBV28|TRBJ2-7
CASQKWDRAYEQYF
>TRBV7-3|TRBJ2-7
CASSLQGANEQYF
>TRBV7-9|TRBJ2-7
CASSFPLAGSSYEQYF
>TRBV5-1|TRBJ2-1
CASSLAVSGPNNEQFF
>TRBV6-6|TRBJ2-1
CASSYAGGNEQFF
>TRBV7-9|TRBJ2-7
CASSLQRGEQYF
>TRBV5-8|TRBJ2-7
CATPFGPFYEQYF
>TRBV18|TRBJ2-2
CASAIRDFLFTGELFF
>TRBV28|TRBJ1-3
CASSFRGNTIYF
>TRBV5-1|TRBJ2-2
CASSFGAGELFF
>TRBV6-1|TRBJ2-1
CASSASGTSAILTYNEQFF
>TRBV19|TRBJ2-7
CASSPSTGNPSEQYF
>TRBV19|TRBJ2-7
CASSIKWGGGTENYEQYF
>TRBV9|TRBJ2-1
CASSVKGTVGLAVHNEQFF
>TRBV5-4|TRBJ1-1
CASSLEMSLRYTEAFF
>TRBV5-6|TRBJ1-2
CASSLNAGANYGYTF
>TRBV19|TRBJ2-3
CASSSPTSGRNTDTQYF
>TRBV28|TRBJ2-7
CASSLTHEQYF
>TRBV9|TRBJ2-5
CASSVASGGQETQYF
>TRBV7-2|TRBJ2-2
CASSLTGPNTGELFF